What follows are 9 T cell receptor beta chains derived from one specimen sequenced in a study of cytomegalovirus exposure and HLA in healthy donors. The PCR used 60 Vbeta and 13 Jbeta primers. The assay was immunoSEQ multiplex PCR, and TCRdb's table has in-frame clones only and misses some. The sample lists about 76,000 clones; approximately 79% were seen once. Material: PBMCs. The receptor set was obtained from a young man in good health and CMV-seronegative.

This clone was counted a single time. V and J are TRBV19 and TRBJ2-5; possible D gene TRBD2, 5 bases. This CDR3 is 12 amino acids long. Germline V gene sequence: CDR1 LNHDA, CDR2 SQIVND (reference sequence). V gave up 6 bases and J gave up 5 bases, with 10 bases separating them. The CDR3 DNA follows: TGTGCCAGTAGGCTAGCAGGCGAGACCCAGTACTTC. Protein product: CASRLAGETQYF.

The chain is built from TRBV12-5 and TRBJ1-1; D possibly corresponds to TRBD1 (6 bases). Trimming removed 5 bases at V and 1 base at J, with 11 bases between. The CDR3 is 14 amino acids. Looked up from germline, CDR1 is LGHNT and CDR2 is FRNRAP. DNA for the CDR3: TGTGCTAGTGGTCTAGGACAGTCGAACACTGAAGCTTTCTTT. Encoded protein: CASGLGQSNTEAFF. The variable domain in full, completed from reference TRBV12-5 and TRBJ1-1, reads DARVTQTPRHKVTEMGQEVTMRCQPILGHNTVFWYRQTMMQGLELLAYFRNRAPLDDSGMPKDRFSAEMPDATLATLKIQPSEPRDSAVYFCASGLGQSNTEAFFGQGTRLTVV.

The V gene is TRBV29-1, the J gene TRBJ2-4, with D possibly being TRBD2 (5 bases). The CDR3 runs 12 residues. Trimming pared 3 bases from V and 7 bases from J, leaving 10 bases between. Germline CDR1 reads SQVTM; CDR2 reads ANQGSEA. This CDR3 reads CSVDSGENIQYF. The CDR3 coding sequence is TGCAGCGTTGATAGTGGGGAGAACATTCAGTACTTC.

This clone was counted once. V usage is TRBV19 and J usage is TRBJ1-2; the D is unclear. CDR1 and CDR2 from the germline V gene are LNHDA and SQIVND (reference sequence). The CDR3 length is 13 residues. The germline V and J ends were trimmed by 5 bases and 4 bases, with 11 bases remaining between them. CDR3 in amino acids: CASSLGRGYGYTF. CDR3 bases: TGTGCCAGTAGTTTAGGGCGCGGCTATGGCTACACCTTC. The variable domain in full, completed from reference TRBV19 and TRBJ1-2, reads DGGITQSPKYLFRKEGQNVTLSCEQNLNHDAMYWYRQDPGQGLRLIYYSQIVNDFQKGDIAEGYSVSREKKESFPLTVTSAQKNPTAFYLCASSLGRGYGYTFGSGTRLTVV.

The genes are TRBV19 and TRBJ2-1; TRBD2 is a possible D gene (6 bases). This CDR3 comprises 15 residues. CDR1 is LNHDA and CDR2 is SQIVND in the germline V gene (reference sequence). Deletions cut 5 bases from V and 4 bases from J, with 15 bases between. The CDR3 DNA is TGTGCCAGTAGTCGAGGACTAATGGCTTACAATGAGCAGTTCTTC. It yields the protein CASSRGLMAYNEQFF.

The chain couples TRBV10-3 to TRBJ1-2; D is unresolved. The CDR3 consists of 15 residues. Trimming removed 2 bases from V and 0 bases from J, with 10 bases in between. Germline CDR1 and CDR2: ENHRY and SYGVKD. The CDR3 coding sequence is TGTGCCATCAGTGAGGGCGGCAGTCCTAACTATGGCTACACCTTC. Amino acids: CAISEGGSPNYGYTF.

This clone has only one observation. Distinct nucleotide sequences in the sample also encode this CDR3. The rearrangement uses TRBV28 and TRBJ2-7, with 12 bases lining up with TRBD2. CDR1 and CDR2 (germline): MDHEN, SYDVKM. The CDR3 covers 15 residues. The V segment lost 5 bases and the J segment 3 bases; nucleotides outside the gene matches: 5. The CDR3 loop is CASSPGTSGRYEQYF. CDR3 coding DNA: TGTGCCAGCAGTCCCGGGACTAGCGGGCGCTACGAGCAGTACTTC.

The chain has TRBV19 and TRBJ2-1; a weak D match, TRBD2 (6 bases). Germline CDR1 is LNHDA and CDR2 is SQIVND (reference sequence). V gave up 3 bases and J gave up 12 bases, with 9 bases separating them. This CDR3 is 11 amino acids long. This chain's CDR3 is CASSIRRGQFF. The CDR3 bases are TGTGCCAGTAGTATTAGGCGGGGGCAGTTCTTC.

This chain uses TRBV5-1 with TRBJ2-3, with unresolved D. Trimming shortened V by 0 bases and J by 2 bases, and 13 bases separated the two germline ends. This CDR3 contains 16 residues. Per the germline V gene, CDR1 is SGHRS and CDR2 is YFSETQ. CDR3 region: CASSLDLRASTDTQYF. The DNA of the CDR3 is TGCGCCAGCAGCTTGGACCTAAGAGCGTCCACAGATACGCAGTATTTT.